This TCR beta chain was profiled in a study of cytomegalovirus exposure and HLA in healthy donors (dated by TCRdb to about 2017). Background on the whole study: According to an earlier analysis of 550 to 700 of the donors, about 180 million T cells yielded some 110 million unique TCR beta sequences and roughly 280 Gb of sequence data. The study used immunosequencing to profile the T cell repertoires of several hundred subjects and linked those repertoires to cytomegalovirus serostatus. A later analysis re-analyzed previously published TCR beta repertoires from approximately 670 donors and added high-resolution HLA genotyping to study TCR occurrence patterns. Typing coverage differed by locus: A, B, C, DRB1 and DQB1 were typed in roughly 629-630 donors, DQA1 in around 500, DPA1 in nearly 610, and DPB1 in 472. Every repertoire in the discovery cohort had been generated on one and the same sequencing platform. In a later genetic analysis, genome-wide SNP genotypes for about three fifths of the roughly 670 donors were used, and that subset was treated as a discovery cohort. Four or five DR-DQ haplotypes were handled as single units for association and clustering because linkage in the cohort was strong. The study aimed to test whether signatures of past pathogen exposure could be identified by cataloging public T cell receptors. Among over 350 genotyped donors of the cohort, an average of around 240,000 unique TCR beta nucleotide sequences were sequenced per donor, roughly 18% of them non-productive. Both class I and class II loci were covered by HLA typing, at four-digit resolution. Around 320 gigabases of sequencing data and 70 million to 85 million unique TCR sequences were included in an early release covering about 700 HLA-typed donors. A separate validation cohort of about 110 different subjects was used in addition to the 666-subject first cohort. Rather than using new phenotypic data, the later analysis identified candidate immune exposures from TCR beta sequences and from how often those sequences occurred across donors. The study combined high-throughput TCR immunosequencing, statistical association of individual TCRs with disease status, and machine learning to predict cytomegalovirus infection status. The genetic ancestry cluster associated with self-reported Caucasian donors included around four fifths of the 350 to 500 genotyped donors. Donor age, sex, ethnicity and CMV serostatus were compiled together with the repertoire data. In an earlier analysis of roughly 540 of the donors, high-throughput TCR beta sequencing was used to judge whether each TCR beta V gene segment behaved as functional or pseudogenic.

General study outcomes and caveats: Linkage disequilibrium might explain the correlated functional status among segregating V segments, but an unknown experimental factor could not be excluded. A total of fewer than 200 TCR beta chains were listed by the study as associated with cytomegalovirus. Specific HLA alleles were associated with roughly 16,000 TCR beta sequences at a false discovery rate of 0.05 in a later analysis. Compared with the approximately 710-donor mean, donors in an Asian-associated ancestry cluster had fewer N-insertions in productive TCRs, according to a later genetic analysis. A later analysis found that most CMV-associated TCR beta chains appeared HLA-restricted, with HLA associations seemingly driven largely by CMV exposure. It was suggested by the authors that the approach could potentially be generalized to other disease states and immunological phenotypes. A group of highly shared sequence variants was considered likely to be a technical artifact of the sequencing pipeline. This cohort had only TCR beta chains sequenced, and the lack of alpha or paired-chain data limited which features could be detected. Because the 87-base-pair reads could not distinguish some IMGT-functional V segments, including TRBV6-2 and TRBV6-3, those segments were excluded. An association between a missense DCLRE1C variant and V-gene and J-gene trimming of TCR beta chains was found in a later genetic analysis and replicated in an independent cohort. Across donors, most TCR sequences were observed very rarely, whereas some public TCRs were present in many individuals. An earlier analysis of 587 of the donors showed that most TCR beta V segments appeared in productive rearrangements either about 90% or about 30% of the time, which broadly matched IMGT annotations. Immune exposure information for the cohort was limited to CMV serostatus. The classifier was reported to diagnose cytomegalovirus status with high specificity and sensitivity in both the original cohort and the validation cohort. In a later analysis, HLA-associated TCR beta chains showed more clonal expansion and lower generation probabilities than non-associated chains that were equally common. A further reported finding was that TCR beta sequences accurately predicted the HLA-A and HLA-B alleles for most subjects in the first cohort. Roughly 15 rarely observed V segments, including chromosome 9 orphons, were excluded from the earlier analysis of a few hundred of the donors because counts were too low. Because some donors lacked HLA typing at each locus, the association tests relied only on the typed subset. A few of the identified cytomegalovirus-associated TCR beta chains were confirmed in vitro to be specific for cytomegalovirus antigens. Assigning TCR associations to individual alleles was difficult when HLA alleles, especially DR and DQ, strongly co-occurred. Several of the top co-occurrence clusters appeared to be linked to parvovirus B19, influenza, CMV and Epstein-Barr virus, according to a later analysis. Roughly uniform sequencing depth across donors was assumed in presence/absence analyses, although this assumption may not hold. According to a later analysis, TCR association rates differed among HLA loci, with DRB1 alleles showing the most associated TCRs and HLA-C alleles showing the fewest.

The germline V gene provides CDR1 SGHDT and CDR2 YYEEEE. The CDR3 spans 14 residues, from the cysteine through the phenylalanine. Of the read, only the CDR3 DNA is kept; its 42 bases are in frame from base 1. A distance of 10 bases separates the germline ends of V and J, which lose 4 bases and 0 bases respectively. The cohort was made up of approximately 670 healthy bone marrow donors. Cohort members were all nominally healthy when sampled, although unrecorded immune exposures were likely present. The donor was CMV seropositive and was included in the group of approximately 300 seropositive cohort members. Every donor gave a peripheral blood sample, and the peripheral blood mononuclear cells from that sample were used for TCR beta sequencing. Genomic DNA was extracted from the blood cell samples with the Qiagen DNeasy Blood Extraction Kit. Turning to this clone: Its antigen remains unidentified. Per-base qualities were not stored, and no clone one base away is much larger.

The protocol used for the library was the immunoSEQ multiplex PCR assay. The multiplex PCR relied on a mix of 60 forward primers for TCR Vbeta segments and 13 reverse primers for TCR Jbeta segments. A multiplex PCR assay on genomic DNA amplified the CDR3 region of rearranged TCR beta genes. On the Illumina HiSeq System, the amplified TCR beta libraries were sequenced as 87-base-pair reads. The paper's data handling went like this. A later analysis tallied around 82 million unique TCR beta chains across the approximately 670 repertoires, and roughly 11 million of those chains were shared by two or more donors. To remove PCR and sequencing errors, raw reads were error-corrected and collapsed into unique sequences using a nearest-neighbor algorithm that merged closely related sequences. To assign V, D and J gene segments, CDR3 sequences were aligned to IMGT reference sequences. For a sequence to be retained, at least a six-nucleotide match to both a V gene segment and a J gene segment was required. Rearrangements were classified as productive when the CDR3 lacked stop codons and remained in frame with V and J, and all other rearrangements were classified as non-productive. CDR3 was defined according to IMGT convention as the region running from the second conserved V-encoded cysteine to the conserved J-encoded phenylalanine. Sequences without an unambiguous match to a single V gene segment were excluded from the earlier analysis of over 500 of the donors. In an earlier analysis of approximately 610 of the donors, V segments were called functional above 56.7% productive rearrangements and were called segregating when the between-donor standard deviation exceeded 5%. A statistical classification framework was developed to diagnose cytomegalovirus status using the catalog of TCR beta chain sequences. In a later analysis, TCR nucleotide sequences were compared against IMGT/GENE-DB human TR gene sequences so that V and J genes could be assigned. Using the TCRdist pipeline, a later analysis assigned CDR3 sequences along with most-parsimonious VDJ recombination scenarios. In a later analysis, each TCR beta chain was defined by its CDR3 amino acid sequence together with its V-gene family, and reads lacking a unique V-gene family were excluded. A later analysis removed several hundred highly shared, low-generation-probability nucleotide sequences to deal with suspected cross-contamination and a sequencing artifact. For each public chain, a later analysis derived a clonal expansion index from normalized ranks of inferred template counts within each repertoire. In a later analysis, generation probabilities were computed using a VDJ recombination model fitted to out-of-frame rearrangements, and the results were checked against IGoR. Hypergeometric tests were used in a later analysis to score TCR-TCR, TCR-HLA and TCR-CMV co-occurrence, with a repertoire-size bias correction applied to the TCR pairs. False discovery rates were estimated in a later analysis by permuting HLA or CMV assignments 20 times. In a later analysis, co-occurring TCRs were grouped using DBSCAN, with TCRdist sequence similarity added in when clustering inside HLA-allele-positive subsets. Co-occurrence clustering excluded repertoires with fewer than 30,000 or more than 120,000 public chains, plus five with anomalous nucleotide sharing. The clones in this table, taken by TCRdb from immuneACCESS, are in-frame only. Not every clone is retained; where verified, under half of the shortfall comes from an unresolved V gene, and the cause of the rest is unknown. V, J and clone size derive from that table, while D and trimming were established from the DNA sequence. For this sample the table gives some 150,000 clones, of which around 82% were detected only once. The ten top clones hold around 7% of the sample.

This chain is built from TRBV5-6 and TRBJ1-2, with the D gene not confidently named. The clonotype was recovered from a woman in her forties or fifties in good health and CMV-seropositive. The sample taken for sequencing was PBMCs. The CDR3 region: CASSRREANYGYTF. The DNA reads TGTGCCAGCAGCAGGCGGGAAGCTAACTATGGCTACACCTTC.